Below are 32 T cell receptor beta chains sequenced from a single sample in a study of CD8 T cells in ankylosing spondylitis. Which antigens these TCRs recognize remains unknown. TCRdb called the 5' RACE reads again in MiXCR, with one record for every CDR3 protein. The sample includes fewer than 250,000 distinct CDR3 sequences, around 17% seen only once; the top ten take approximately 40%. Whole-study results and caveats: Among TCR beta sequences, a motif of about 8 highly homologous variants appeared characteristic of ankylosing spondylitis blood.

What was sequenced was blood, either unsorted or a sorted T cell fraction (not recorded which). The receptors stem from a male donor with ankylosing spondylitis.

This clonotype was recorded a few times. CDR3 amino acids: CASSSPDRGFSETQYF. In nucleotides, the CDR3 is TGTGCCAGCAGTTCCCCTGACAGGGGGTTCTCTGAGACCCAGTACTTC. This rearrangement joins TRBV6-2 or TRBV6-3 to TRBJ2-5; TRBD1 aligns across 9 bases. This CDR3 has 16 residues. Germline CDR1 and CDR2: MNHEY and SVGEGT. V dropped 4 bases and J dropped 5; count of bases not matched to a gene: 11.

The V and J genes are TRBV11-2 and TRBJ2-2; 12 nucleotides match TRBD2. Germline-derived CDR1 and CDR2 are SGHAT and FQNNGV. J was trimmed by 5 bases and V by 5 bases; bases with no gene match: 3. The CDR3 covers 15 residues. The CDR3 bases are TGTGCCAGCAGCGCCCTAGCGGGGGGGACCGGGGAGCTGTTTTTT. It yields the protein CASSALAGGTGELFF.

In its sample, this clonotype was seen a few times. This chain links TRBV6-2 or TRBV6-3 with TRBJ2-1; 8 nucleotides agree with TRBD2. The CDR3 sequence is 19 residues long. V dropped 3 bases and J dropped 3; count of bases not matched to a gene: 16. Germline loops: CDR1 MNHEY, CDR2 SVGEGT. The CDR3 sequence: CASSYGLGGRTTNYNEQFF. CDR3 sequence (DNA): TGTGCCAGCAGTTATGGATTAGGCGGGAGGACAACGAACTACAATGAGCAGTTCTTC.

This clonotype was counted only a few times. The chain uses TRBV4-3 and TRBJ2-1, with D tentatively TRBD1 or TRBD2 (5 bases each). This CDR3 has 15 residues. Germline values: CDR1 LGHNA, CDR2 YSLEER. With 3 bases removed from V and 4 bases from J, the gap between germline ends came to 13 bases. The CDR3 region is CASSQGDPQYNEQFF. The CDR3 bases are TGCGCCAGCAGCCAGGGGGACCCGCAGTACAATGAGCAGTTCTTC.

The chain employs TRBV11-2 and TRBJ2-1; 8 bases align to TRBD2. The CDR3 extends over 17 amino acids. In germline, CDR1 is SGHAT, CDR2 FQNNGV. J lost 9 bases, V lost 5 bases, and 18 bases had no gene match. CDR3 residues: CASSPIPASGGPGEQFF. The CDR3 nucleotides are TGTGCCAGCAGCCCAATACCCGCGAGCGGGGGCCCTGGTGAGCAGTTCTTC.

The gene calls are TRBV4-3 and TRBJ2-1, with 10 nucleotides matching TRBD2. The CDR3 is made up of 17 amino acids. Germline V lookup: CDR1 LGHNA, CDR2 YSLEER. V lost 0 bases, J lost 5 bases, and 7 bases stayed unmatched. CDR3: CASSQDVGTSAHNEQFF. The CDR3 DNA sequence: TGCGCCAGCAGCCAAGATGTGGGGACTAGCGCACACAATGAGCAGTTCTTC.

This chain uses TRBV5-1 with TRBJ2-3; unclear D gene. V lost 4 bases and J lost 4, with 7 bases in between. Germline loops: CDR1 SGHRS, CDR2 YFSETQ. The CDR3 contains 12 residues. DNA for the CDR3: TGCGCCAGCAGCCATTCCCCAGATACGCAGTATTTT. Translated: CASSHSPDTQYF.

This clonotype was picked up a small number of times. The genes are TRBV6-1 and TRBJ2-7; perhaps TRBD1 as D (5 bases). The CDR3 is 14 amino acids. Per germline, CDR1 MNHNS and CDR2 SASEGT. V was pared by 5 bases and J by 0 bases, with 11 bases between. CDR3 DNA sequence: TGTGCCAGCAGTCGTTTGACAGACTCCTACGAGCAGTACTTC. This translates into CASSRLTDSYEQYF.

The rearrangement links TRBV27 to TRBJ1-2; 7 bases match TRBD1. Trimming removed 6 bases from V and 0 bases from J; junction bases left unmatched: 7. Germline CDR1 and CDR2: MNHEY and SMNVEV (reference sequence). This CDR3 spans 15 amino acids. CDR3 nucleotides: TGTGCCAGCAGACCTAGGGACAGTTCTAACTATGGCTACACCTTC. Its translation: CASRPRDSSNYGYTF.

This clonotype was found a few times. V usage is TRBV4-2 and J usage is TRBJ2-7; D remains unclear. V dropped 1 base and J dropped 2 bases, with 6 bases sitting between them. Germline CDR1 is LGHNA and CDR2 is YNFKEQ. This CDR3 has 13 amino acids. CDR3: CASSQGGPYEQYF. CDR3 bases: TGTGCCAGCAGCCAAGGCGGCCCCTACGAGCAGTACTTC.

V usage is TRBV7-3 and J usage is TRBJ2-2, with a weak D call TRBD2 (6 bases). The ends were cut back, 1 base at V and 1 base at J, with 7 bases in the middle. CDR3 length: 15 residues. The germline gives CDR1 SGHTA, CDR2 FQGTGA. The CDR3 DNA is TGTGCCAGCAGCTTAATGGGAGGGAACACCGGGGAGCTGTTTTTT. Translating gives CASSLMGGNTGELFF.

V and J are TRBV7-2 and TRBJ1-4; TRBD1 agrees at 9 bases. Germline assignment: CDR1 SGHTA and CDR2 FQGNSA. The V segment lost 5 bases and the J segment 2 bases; nucleotides outside the gene matches: 6. This CDR3 contains 16 residues. CDR3 residues: CASSLDRGSTNEKLFF. The DNA for the CDR3 is TGTGCCAGCAGCCTGGACAGGGGATCGACTAATGAAAAACTGTTTTTT.

V gene TRBV6-6 combines with J gene TRBJ2-1, with D hard to call. The V gene's germline CDR1 is MNHNY and CDR2 SVGAGI (reference sequence). Trimming removed 3 bases at V and 6 bases at J, with 9 bases between. The CDR3 loop spans 13 amino acids. The chain's CDR3 is CASSYEDGNEQFF. The CDR3 DNA follows: TGTGCCAGCAGTTATGAGGACGGCAATGAGCAGTTCTTC.

CDR3 amino acids: CASSGPGGEAYEQYF. The CDR3 coding sequence is TGTGCCAGCAGTGGTCCGGGGGGAGAAGCCTACGAGCAGTACTTC. The chain combines TRBV2 with TRBJ2-7; 7 bases agree with TRBD2. Germline CDR1 SNHLY, CDR2 FYNNEI. Trimming cost V 4 bases and J 2 bases; bases outside gene matches: 8. CDR3 size: 15 residues.

This clonotype has only a few counts. The chain combines TRBV7-9 with TRBJ2-1; 9 bases fit TRBD1. The CDR3 has 16 amino acids. Per the germline V gene, CDR1 is SEHNR and CDR2 is FQNEAQ (reference sequence). V lost 2 bases to trimming and J lost 10 bases; unmatched junction nucleotides: 12. Here the CDR3 DNA reads TGTGCCAGCAGCTTACCCCTTGGACAGGGGCCGCCGGAGCAGTTCTTC. Translated, it gives CASSLPLGQGPPEQFF.

The V call is TRBV9, the J call TRBJ2-1; D gene uncertain. The CDR3 is 14 residues long. The V end lost 0 bases, the J end lost 4 bases, and 8 bases lay between the germline ends. Germline V gives CDR1 SGDLS, CDR2 YYNGEE. CDR3 in amino acids: CASSVGGRYNEQFF. The CDR3 nucleotides are TGTGCCAGCAGCGTAGGAGGAAGGTACAATGAGCAGTTCTTC. Full variable domain (missing parts from reference TRBV9 and TRBJ2-1): DSGVTQTPKHLITATGQRVTLRCSPRSGDLSVYWYQQSLDQGLQFLIQYYNGEERAKGNILERFSAQQFPDLHSELNLSSLELGDSALYFCASSVGGRYNEQFFGPGTRLTVL.

This clonotype has just a few counts. The J gene is TRBJ2-7, the V gene TRBV7-9; 8 nucleotides line up with TRBD2. CDR1 is SEHNR, CDR2 FQNEAQ, per germline (reference sequence). V gave up 5 bases and J gave up 0 bases; unmatched junction bases: 9. The CDR3 extends over 16 amino acids. Written as DNA, the CDR3 is TGTGCCAGCAGCACCCTTACTAGCGGATACTCCTACGAGCAGTACTTC. It specifies CASSTLTSGYSYEQYF.

The chain combines TRBV27 with TRBJ1-6; tentatively, D is TRBD1 (5 bases). This CDR3 contains 14 residues. The V gene lost 1 base and the J gene lost 11 bases, with 12 bases spanning the gap. Germline V lookup: CDR1 MNHEY, CDR2 SMNVEV (reference sequence). CDR3 in amino acids: CASSLYSGVAPLHF. The DNA of the CDR3 is TGTGCCAGCAGTTTATACTCGGGGGTTGCACCCCTCCACTTT.

This clonotype was detected only once. The DNA is omitted, as the CDR3 cannot be located on it reliably, and the CDR3 follows TCRdb's listing. This chain connects TRBV23-1 to TRBJ2-2; the table's TRBD1 call for D was not verified on the DNA. TRBV23-1 is identified as an open reading frame with a role that is uncertain. Including both end residues, the CDR3 is 17 amino acids long. The CDR3 here is CASSHYRGWEEPGSCFF.

This clonotype appeared a single time. The CDR3 bases are TGTGCCAGCAGCCTTAGGGGGGGCCAACACCCCTACGAGCAGTACTTC. Amino acid sequence: CASSLRGGQHPYEQYF. This chain joins TRBV27 and TRBJ2-7, with a possible D match to TRBD2 (7 bases). The CDR3 spans 16 residues. The V gene lost 6 bases and the J gene lost 2 bases, with 20 bases spanning the gap. From germline, CDR1 is MNHEY and CDR2 SMNVEV (reference sequence).

This chain joins TRBV5-1 and TRBJ2-7; weak D call: TRBD2 (5 bases). The CDR3 consists of 12 residues. The germline gives CDR1 SGHRS, CDR2 YFSETQ. V dropped 4 bases and J dropped 3 bases, with 8 bases sitting between them. As DNA, the CDR3 is TGCGCCAGCAGCGACTACATCTACGAGCAGTACTTC. This codes for CASSDYIYEQYF.

The chain recombines TRBV4-1 with TRBJ2-1; the D gene could be TRBD1 or TRBD2 (6 bases each). Germline V gene data show CDR1 as MGHRA and CDR2 as YSYEKL. V dropped 1 base and J dropped 5 bases, with 18 bases sitting between them. The CDR3 consists of 17 residues. The CDR3 DNA follows: TGCGCCAGCAGCCAAGGGGTTTGGTGGGGGGACAACAATGAGCAGTTCTTC. Translated: CASSQGVWWGDNNEQFF.

V and J are TRBV12-3 or TRBV12-4 and TRBJ2-2, with 10 positions matching TRBD1. The CDR3 is 15 residues long. V lost 5 bases, J lost 6 bases, and 6 bases stayed unmatched. The CDR3 bases are TGTGCCAGCAGTACGAGACAGGGGGCGCCCGGGGAGCTGTTTTTT. Protein sequence: CASSTRQGAPGELFF.

This clonotype was observed a few times. V usage is TRBV3-1 and J usage is TRBJ1-5; 8 positions agree with TRBD1. Germline values: CDR1 LGHDT, CDR2 YNNKEL (reference sequence). This CDR3 region has 14 residues. The V segment lost 3 bases and the J segment 5 bases; nucleotides outside the gene matches: 3. The CDR3 nucleotides are TGTGCCAGCAGCCACCCGACAGGGGATCAGCCCCAGCATTTT. Translated, it gives CASSHPTGDQPQHF.

V usage is TRBV27 and J usage is TRBJ2-5; 9 bases map to TRBD2. There are 14 residues in the CDR3. The V and J ends lost 4 bases and 2 bases, in that order; junction bases with no gene match: 2. Looked up from germline, CDR1 is MNHEY and CDR2 is SMNVEV (reference sequence). The CDR3 nucleotides read TGTGCCAGCAGTTGGACTAGCGCTCAAGAGACCCAGTACTTC. This translates into CASSWTSAQETQYF.

At least ten counts were recorded for this clonotype. One junction end disagrees with the germline gene, perhaps due to a read error. This chain uses TRBV4-1 with TRBJ1-1; perhaps TRBD1 as D (5 bases). This CDR3 region has 11 residues. In germline, CDR1 is MGHRA, CDR2 YSYEKL. The CDR3 region has the DNA TGTGCCAGCAGCCAGGGCACTGAAGCTTTCTTT. Translating gives CASSQGTEAFF.

This clonotype was counted only a few times. The V and J genes are TRBV24-1 and TRBJ2-2; possibly TRBD2 for D (6 bases). Germline V gene lookup returns CDR1 KGHDR and CDR2 SFDVKD. Trimming shortened V by 2 bases and J by 7 bases, and 10 bases separated the two germline ends. The CDR3 has 14 residues. CDR3 residues: CATSDSGTGGELFF. The CDR3 DNA reads as TGTGCCACCAGTGATTCAGGGACTGGCGGGGAGCTGTTTTTT.

In its sample, this clonotype was seen many times. V is TRBV5-1 and J is TRBJ2-1; TRBD1 matches at 7 bases. V lost 0 bases and J lost 2; bases outside the gene matches: 5. This CDR3 region has 16 residues. Germline CDR1 and CDR2: SGHRS and YFSETQ. The CDR3 DNA follows: TGCGCCAGCAGCTTGGCGCGGCAGGGGGCCTACAATGAGCAGTTCTTC. Its protein product is CASSLARQGAYNEQFF.

The chain links TRBV29-1 to TRBJ2-7; TRBD1 aligns across 7 bases. V lost 6 bases to trimming and J lost 1 base; unmatched junction nucleotides: 3. Germline CDR1 SQVTM, CDR2 ANQGSEA. The CDR3 loop spans 12 amino acids. The CDR3 bases are TGCAGCGTGACGGGACAGTCCTACGAGCAGTACTTC. Its translation: CSVTGQSYEQYF.

This clonotype has only a few counts. The chain uses TRBV20-1 and TRBJ2-1; D tentatively reads TRBD1 or TRBD2 (5 bases each). The CDR3 has 15 residues. Germline lookup yields CDR1 DFQATT and CDR2 SNEGSKA (reference sequence). Between the trimmed V and J ends, which lost 4 bases and 5 bases, there was a span of 18 bases. CDR3 loop: CSATRDLRTDNEQFF. Here the CDR3 DNA reads TGCAGTGCTACCAGGGACCTGAGAACGGACAATGAGCAGTTCTTC.

The chain uses TRBV5-1 and TRBJ1-1; possible D gene TRBD1, 5 bases. Per the germline V gene, CDR1 is SGHRS and CDR2 is YFSETQ. The germline V and J ends were trimmed by 2 bases and 4 bases, with 12 bases remaining between them. There are 14 residues in the CDR3. CDR3 residues: CASSFGGFVTEAFF. CDR3 DNA sequence: TGCGCCAGCAGCTTCGGGGGGTTCGTCACTGAAGCTTTCTTT.

The CDR3 spells CASSSPLAGATDTQYF. CDR3 nucleotides: TGTGCCAGCAGCTCCCCTCTCGCGGGGGCGACAGATACGCAGTATTTT. The chain is built from TRBV7-3 and TRBJ2-3; tentative D call: TRBD2 (7 bases). Germline V gene data show CDR1 as SGHTA and CDR2 as FQGTGA. The CDR3 runs to 16 residues. V lost 4 bases to trimming and J lost 3 bases, with 17 bases between them.